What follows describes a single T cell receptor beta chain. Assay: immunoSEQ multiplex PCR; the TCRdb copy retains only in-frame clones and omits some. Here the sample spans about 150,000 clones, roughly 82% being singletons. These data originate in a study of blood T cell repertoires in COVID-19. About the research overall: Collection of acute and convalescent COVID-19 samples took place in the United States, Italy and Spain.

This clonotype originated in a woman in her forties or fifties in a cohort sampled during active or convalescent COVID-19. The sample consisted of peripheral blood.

CDR3 DNA: TGTGCCAGCAGTGACCCGGGACAAACGAACACTGAAGCTTTCTTT. Translation: CASSDPGQTNTEAFF. The chain carries TRBV6-1 and TRBJ1-1; a weak D match, TRBD1 (6 bases). V lost 3 bases and J 1 base, leaving 12 bases between the germline ends. The CDR3 length is 15 residues. The germline gives CDR1 MNHNS, CDR2 SASEGT.